The sequence of this T cell receptor beta chain was determined in a study of blood T cell repertoires in COVID-19. In the original analysis: Quantification of nucleated cells was approximated via reference gene primer amplification. Some clones are missing from TCRdb's copy, which holds only in-frame ones; the method was immunoSEQ multiplex PCR. The V and J calls and clone size were taken over from that table, and D and trimming were inferred from the DNA. The sample holds approximately 170,000 clones, approximately 95% seen once. Sequencing input: peripheral blood. The TCR sequence derives from a woman aged 55-70 years with COVID-19, enrolled during active disease.

CDR3 sequence reads: CARKALDRGSEKLFF. DNA of the CDR3: TGTGCCAGGAAAGCCCTAGACAGAGGAAGTGAAAAACTGTTTTTT. This chain connects TRBV7-2 to TRBJ1-4; weak D call: TRBD1 (5 bases). The CDR3 contains 15 residues. Per germline, CDR1 SGHTA and CDR2 FQGNSA. V lost 9 bases, J lost 7 bases, and 21 bases lay in between. The variable domain in full, with the rest retrieved from reference TRBV7-2 and TRBJ1-4, is GAGVSQSPSNKVTEKGKDVELRCDPISGHTALYWYRQSLGQGLEFLIYFQGNSAPDKSGLPSDRFSAERTGGSVSTLTIQRTQQEDSAVYLCARKALDRGSEKLFFGSGTQLSVL.